Shown below are 19 T cell receptor beta chains from a single sample sequenced in a study of blood T cell repertoires in COVID-19. The protocol was immunoSEQ multiplex PCR, while the TCRdb copy is restricted to in-frame clones and leaves out a portion. Among fewer than 120,000 clones listed, just over 75% were seen once. Specimen: peripheral blood. These receptors were taken from a woman of 80 years or more with acute or convalescent COVID-19.

This chain uses TRBV18 with TRBJ1-4; D call uncertain. CDR1 is KGHSH and CDR2 is LQKENI in the germline V gene. Trimming took off 3 bases at V and 5 bases at J, with 13 bases between the two ends. The CDR3 loop spans 15 amino acids. CDR3 nucleotide sequence: TGTGCCAGCTCACCGGCAGGCTTCAGGAATGAAAAACTGTTTTTT. Translating gives CASSPAGFRNEKLFF.

As regards this clone: Other DNA sequences within the sample encode an identical CDR3. This chain joins TRBV5-1 and TRBJ1-2, with 12 positions matching TRBD1. The ends lost 0 bases at V and 3 bases at J; junction bases unmatched: 3. The CDR3 length is 16 residues. Germline CDR1 is SGHRS and CDR2 is YFSETQ. The CDR3 DNA sequence: TGCGCCAGCAGCTTGGCCGGGACAGGGGGCGACTATGGCTACACCTTC. Translating gives CASSLAGTGGDYGYTF.

The V and J genes are TRBV27 and TRBJ2-2, with D uncertain. This CDR3 comprises 13 residues. Trimming took off 6 bases at V and 3 bases at J, with 8 bases between the two ends. Germline assignment: CDR1 MNHEY and CDR2 SMNVEV (reference sequence). CDR3 sequence reads: CASRQIDTGELFF. Written as DNA, the CDR3 is TGTGCCAGCAGACAGATTGACACCGGGGAGCTGTTTTTT.

V gene TRBV28 combines with J gene TRBJ2-7; TRBD2 aligns across 7 bases. Trimming at V came to 8 bases and at J to 2 bases, leaving 0 bases not matched to a gene. Germline V gene lookup returns CDR1 MDHEN and CDR2 SYDVKM. The CDR3 runs 11 residues. The CDR3 spells CASGRAYEQYF. In nucleotides, the CDR3 is TGTGCCAGCGGGAGGGCCTACGAGCAGTACTTC.

This sequence joins TRBV4-1 and TRBJ1-1; D perhaps matches TRBD1 (6 bases). V was trimmed by 2 bases and J by 11 bases, leaving 21 bases between them. Germline CDR1 and CDR2: MGHRA and YSYEKL. The CDR3 totals 15 residues. The CDR3, as DNA: TGCGCCAGCAGCCAACCACAGGGAAAGTCAAGGGGGGCTTTCTTT. Amino acid sequence: CASSQPQGKSRGAFF.

V gene TRBV19 combines with J gene TRBJ1-6, with a possible D match to TRBD1 (6 bases). V lost 1 base and J lost 9, with 19 bases in between. The CDR3 has 17 residues. The germline gives CDR1 LNHDA, CDR2 SQIVND (reference sequence). CDR3 residues: CASSIGGIRSGVSPLHF. CDR3 DNA: TGTGCCAGTAGTATAGGGGGAATCCGATCAGGGGTTTCACCCCTCCACTTT.

This rearrangement joins TRBV2 to TRBJ2-3, with TRBD2 matching over 8 bases. The CDR3 has 16 amino acids. Germline V gives CDR1 SNHLY, CDR2 FYNNEI. V was pared by 4 bases and J by 8 bases, with 14 bases of the junction left unmatched. CDR3 in DNA: TGTGCCAGCAGTGTCACTAGCGGCTTATCGGTGGGTACGCAGTATTTT. Its translation is CASSVTSGLSVGTQYF.

The V call is TRBV14, the J call TRBJ2-1; D is uncertain. V was shortened by 1 base and J by 0 bases, with 13 bases between the two germline ends. CDR1 and CDR2 (germline): SGHDN, FVKESK. This CDR3 spans 17 amino acids. The CDR3 DNA reads as TGTGCCAGCAGCCAAGCACTGAGAAGCGACTCCTACAATGAGCAGTTCTTC. This sequence encodes CASSQALRSDSYNEQFF.

V gene TRBV5-3 combines with J gene TRBJ2-1; TRBD2 agrees at 13 bases. TRBV5-3 is identified as an open reading frame with a role that is uncertain. The V segment lost 3 bases and the J segment 0 bases; nucleotides outside the gene matches: 9. The CDR3 extends over 19 amino acids. CDR3 loop: CARSCPGLAGAISYNEQFF. The CDR3 nucleotides read TGTGCCAGAAGCTGCCCCGGACTAGCGGGGGCTATCTCCTACAATGAGCAGTTCTTC.

This clone is a singleton in its sample. The rearrangement uses TRBV3-1 (or the pseudogene TRBV3-2) and TRBJ2-7; 8 bases agree with TRBD1. Germline V lookup: CDR1 LGHDT, CDR2 YNNKEL (reference sequence). The CDR3 totals 15 residues. The V and J ends lost 0 bases and 7 bases, in that order; junction bases with no gene match: 8. The CDR3 DNA reads TGTGCCAGCAGCCAAGATGGTACAGGGGGTAGGGAGCAGTACTTC. As protein: CASSQDGTGGREQYF.

The rearrangement uses TRBV18 and TRBJ2-7, with 9 bases aligning to TRBD2. V lost 2 bases to trimming and J lost 3 bases; unmatched junction nucleotides: 11. Germline V lookup: CDR1 KGHSH, CDR2 LQKENI. The CDR3 sequence is 17 residues long. The CDR3 protein is CASSPASGGPTNYEQYF. CDR3 DNA: TGTGCCAGCTCACCAGCCAGCGGGGGGCCTACAAACTACGAGCAGTACTTC.

V usage is TRBV6-6 and J usage is TRBJ2-1, with D unclear. The V and J ends lost 1 base and 9 bases respectively, with 10 bases between them. In germline, CDR1 is MNHNY, CDR2 SVGAGI (reference sequence). The CDR3 is 13 residues long. The DNA of the CDR3 is TGTGCCAGCAGTTACTTCGCGGAAGGTGAGCAGTTCTTC. It is translated as CASSYFAEGEQFF.

The chain uses TRBV12-3 or TRBV12-4 and TRBJ2-3; no reliable D call. V was cut by 4 bases and J by 2 bases, with 7 bases left in between. The CDR3 consists of 13 residues. The CDR3 spells CASSSSYTDTQYF. The CDR3 coding sequence is TGTGCCAGCAGTTCGAGCTACACAGATACGCAGTATTTT.

The gene calls are TRBV29-1 and TRBJ2-2, with 14 bases matching TRBD2. This CDR3 is 17 amino acids long. The junction had 4 bases not matched to a gene; V was cut back by 4 bases and J by 0 bases. From germline, CDR1 is SQVTM and CDR2 ANQGSEA. The CDR3 DNA reads as TGCAGCGTTGCAGGGACTAGCGGGAGCTCGAACACCGGGGAGCTGTTTTTT. Protein product: CSVAGTSGSSNTGELFF.

The chain joins TRBV3-1 (or the pseudogene TRBV3-2) to TRBJ1-2; a possible D gene is TRBD1 (6 bases). This CDR3 has 13 amino acids. V shed 2 bases and J shed 6 bases, with 10 bases lying between them. Per the germline V gene, CDR1 is LGHDT and CDR2 is YNNKEL (reference sequence). The CDR3 loop is CASSQRGGHGYTF. In nucleotides, the CDR3 is TGTGCCAGCAGCCAACGGGGGGGGCATGGCTACACCTTC.

The rearrangement links TRBV2 to TRBJ1-2; D remains unclear. The CDR3 is made up of 13 amino acids. Trimming cost V 8 bases and J 6 bases, with 16 bases left between them. CDR1 and CDR2 (germline): SNHLY, FYNNEI. CDR3 sequence reads: CASSPTGKNGYTF. The CDR3 nucleotides are TGTGCCAGCTCACCTACGGGAAAAAATGGCTACACCTTC.

With respect to this clone: One end of the junction is discordant with germline, which a read error may explain. The V call is TRBV18, the J call TRBJ1-5, with D tentatively TRBD1 (6 bases). The CDR3 contains 18 residues. CDR1 is KGHSH, CDR2 LQKENI, per germline. The DNA of the CDR3 is TGTGCCAGCTCACCCATTTTAAGACAGGATTTCGGCAACCAGCCCCAGCATTTT. Protein: CASSPILRQDFGNQPQHF.

The V gene is TRBV6-5, the J gene TRBJ2-7, with TRBD1 matching 9 bases. J lost 5 bases, V lost 7 bases, and 6 bases had no gene match. CDR3 length: 13 amino acids. Germline values: CDR1 MNHEY, CDR2 SVGAGI. The CDR3 sequence: CASNRQGGHEQYF. The CDR3 DNA reads TGTGCCAGCAATAGACAGGGGGGCCACGAGCAGTACTTC.

This chain joins TRBV27 and TRBJ1-4, with D tentatively TRBD1 (5 bases). Per the germline V gene, CDR1 is MNHEY and CDR2 is SMNVEV (reference sequence). CDR3 length: 15 residues. V lost 6 bases and J lost 7, with 18 bases in between. The CDR3 is CASSQFGTLGEKLFF. The DNA of the CDR3 is TGTGCCAGCAGCCAGTTCGGGACTCTTGGTGAAAAACTGTTTTTT.